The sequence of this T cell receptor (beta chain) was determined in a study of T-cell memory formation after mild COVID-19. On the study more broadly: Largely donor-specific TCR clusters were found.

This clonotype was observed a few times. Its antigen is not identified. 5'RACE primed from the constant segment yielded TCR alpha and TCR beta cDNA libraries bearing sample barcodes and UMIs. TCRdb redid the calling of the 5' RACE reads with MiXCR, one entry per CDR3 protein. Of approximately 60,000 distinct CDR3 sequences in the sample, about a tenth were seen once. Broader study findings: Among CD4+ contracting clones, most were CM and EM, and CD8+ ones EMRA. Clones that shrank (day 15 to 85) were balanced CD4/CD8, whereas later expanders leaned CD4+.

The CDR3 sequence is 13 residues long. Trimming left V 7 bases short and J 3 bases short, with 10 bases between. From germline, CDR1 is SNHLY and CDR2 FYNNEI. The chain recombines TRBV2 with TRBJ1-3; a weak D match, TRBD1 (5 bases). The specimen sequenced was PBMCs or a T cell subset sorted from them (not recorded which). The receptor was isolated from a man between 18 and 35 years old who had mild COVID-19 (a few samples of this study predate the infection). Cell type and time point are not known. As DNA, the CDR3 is TGTGCCAGCATCTCCCAGGGTGGAAACACCATATATTTT. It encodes CASISQGGNTIYF.